This T cell receptor (beta chain) was identified in a study of tumor and adjacent non-tumor tissue in lung cancer. Background on the study: There were 12 adenocarcinoma, a couple of squamous cell carcinoma and 1 small cell lung cancer cases. Patients were aged about 30 to 76, 9 to 10 men and a handful of women, stage I to III. Study-wide results and limits: Tumor tissue had significantly higher TCR diversity than normal lung.

TCRbeta libraries were built with three rounds of nested PCR, modified from ARM-PCR. In TCRdb, the multiplex PCR reads were re-called with MiXCR into one record per CDR3 protein. This sample has tens of thousands of distinct CDR3 sequences, with 50% to 60% found just once. In regard to this clonotype: Its antigen is unknown. A much larger clone sits a single nucleotide away, making a read error possible.

Per germline, CDR1 MDHEN and CDR2 SYDVKM. The V end was cut by 10 bases, the J end by 9 bases, with 13 bases between. The CDR3 is 11 amino acids. RNA was extracted from bulk tissue without any cell sorting. Donors were chemotherapy-naive, newly diagnosed lung cancer surgical patients in China, August–late 2014. V and J are TRBV28 and TRBJ1-5; no firm D call. This sequence was found in a man between 50 and 59 years old with non-small cell lung cancer. The material sequenced was lung tumor tissue. The CDR3 nucleotides read TGTGCCAACAGCCAGAGTCCGCCCCAGCATTTT. Translation: CANSQSPPQHF.